The rows below give T cell receptor beta chains drawn from one sample of a study of blood T cell repertoires in COVID-19. Clones were read by immunoSEQ multiplex PCR, and TCRdb kept only the in-frame ones, dropping some. The table records over 20,000 clones, 81% of them present only once. The source material was peripheral blood. These receptors originate from a man in his 70s with acute or convalescent COVID-19. Each CDR3 is given with its conserved first and last residue. Fields, in order: J gene, D gene, V gene, CDR3 protein, CDR3 DNA. A D gene is named only where the DNA matches it firmly.

j_call: TRBJ1-2; d_call: .; v_call: TRBV25-1; cdr3_aa: CASSESGRNYGYTF; cdr3_nt: TGTGCCAGCAGTGAATCCGGGAGGAACTATGGCTACACCTTC
j_call: TRBJ2-6; d_call: TRBD1; v_call: TRBV7-6; cdr3_aa: CASSLGQGRSGANVLTF; cdr3_nt: TGTGCCAGCAGCTTGGGACAGGGCCGGTCTGGGGCCAACGTCCTGACTTTC
j_call: TRBJ1-4; d_call: .; v_call: TRBV11-2; cdr3_aa: CASSPTGFGGEKLFF; cdr3_nt: TGTGCCAGCAGCCCGACGGGGTTTGGAGGCGAAAAACTGTTTTTT
j_call: TRBJ1-4; d_call: .; v_call: TRBV3-1/TRBV3-2; cdr3_aa: CASSQDPAEEYEKLFF; cdr3_nt: TGTGCCAGCAGCCAAGATCCGGCGGAGGAGTATGAAAAACTGTTTTTT
j_call: TRBJ2-1; d_call: TRBD2; v_call: TRBV5-4; cdr3_aa: CASKPASGPYNEQFF; cdr3_nt: TGTGCCAGCAAGCCCGCTAGCGGTCCCTACAATGAGCAGTTCTTC
j_call: TRBJ1-5; d_call: TRBD1; v_call: TRBV5-1; cdr3_aa: CASSLKETGGNQPQHF; cdr3_nt: TGCGCCAGCAGCTTGAAGGAGACAGGGGGCAATCAGCCCCAGCATTTT
j_call: TRBJ2-3; d_call: TRBD1; v_call: TRBV30; cdr3_aa: CACSPGQGASDTQYF; cdr3_nt: TGTGCCTGTTCTCCGGGACAGGGAGCCTCAGATACGCAGTATTTT
j_call: TRBJ2-2; d_call: TRBD2; v_call: TRBV9; cdr3_aa: CASSDQPEAGAGELFF; cdr3_nt: TGTGCCAGCAGTGACCAACCCGAAGCGGGGGCCGGGGAGCTGTTTTTT
j_call: TRBJ2-2; d_call: TRBD2; v_call: TRBV7-3; cdr3_aa: CASRPGTSGTGELFF; cdr3_nt: TGTGCCAGCAGACCCGGGACTAGCGGTACCGGGGAGCTGTTTTTT
j_call: TRBJ1-1; d_call: .; v_call: TRBV30; cdr3_aa: CAWSARLTEAFF; cdr3_nt: TGTGCCTGGAGTGCCCGGTTAACTGAAGCTTTCTTT
j_call: TRBJ1-2; d_call: .; v_call: TRBV5-8; cdr3_aa: CASSLDGIYGYTF; cdr3_nt: TGTGCCAGCAGCCTAGACGGAATTTATGGCTACACCTTC
j_call: TRBJ1-4; d_call: .; v_call: TRBV13; cdr3_aa: CASSLSQGTRHEKLFF; cdr3_nt: TGTGCCAGCAGCTTATCCCAGGGGACTAGGCATGAAAAACTGTTTTTT
j_call: TRBJ1-2; d_call: TRBD1; v_call: TRBV27; cdr3_aa: CASSLSLGTGIYGYTF; cdr3_nt: TGTGCCAGCAGTTTATCCCTTGGGACAGGGATCTATGGCTACACCTTC
j_call: TRBJ1-1; d_call: TRBD1; v_call: TRBV19; cdr3_aa: CASSPTGYTEAFF; cdr3_nt: TGTGCCAGTAGCCCGACAGGGTATACTGAAGCTTTCTTT
j_call: TRBJ1-6; d_call: TRBD1; v_call: TRBV19; cdr3_aa: CASNEGATNSPLHF; cdr3_nt: TGTGCCAGTAATGAGGGGGCCACTAATTCACCCCTCCACTTT